The sequence of this T cell receptor beta chain was determined in a study of cytomegalovirus exposure and HLA in healthy donors. 13 Jbeta primers and 60 Vbeta primers were used for the PCR. The data were produced by immunoSEQ multiplex PCR, yet TCRdb's version contains in-frame clones alone and is incomplete. The sample includes 85,000 to 120,000 clones, about three quarters of them seen just once. From germline, CDR1 is LNHDA and CDR2 SQIVND (reference sequence). This CDR3 has 14 residues. V was pared by 4 bases and J by 3 bases, with 4 bases of the junction left unmatched. This receptor was identified in a woman aged 45-65 years in good health and CMV-seropositive. The rearrangement joins TRBV19 to TRBJ1-1; 8 bases are shared with TRBD1. The sequenced sample consisted of PBMCs. The CDR3 loop reads CASSTDRGYTEAFF. DNA of the CDR3: TGTGCCAGTAGTACCGACAGGGGTTACACTGAAGCTTTCTTT.